This T cell receptor beta chain was captured in a study of blood T cell repertoires in COVID-19. Study overall: Samples came from the United States, Italy and Spain, spanning acute and convalescent COVID-19. T cells, B-cell-depleted T cells, or PBMCs provided the cDNA or gDNA that served as material.

In the study's own analysis: Cell counts per sample came from amplifying reference gene primers. Repertoires were generated with immunoSEQ multiplex PCR, while TCRdb's copy carries only in-frame clones and drops some. V, J and clone size are those of that table, while D and trimming were read from the DNA. The data contain 180,000 or so clones, approximately 85% of them singletons. This CDR3 comprises 15 residues. Germline-derived CDR1 and CDR2 are SGHVS and FQNEAQ. V was shortened by 4 bases and J by 0 bases, with 12 bases between the two germline ends. The receptor was isolated from a woman in her sixties or seventies with acute or convalescent COVID-19. The chain recombines TRBV7-8 with TRBJ1-1, with unresolved D. The sample was peripheral blood. The CDR3 nucleotides read TGTGCCAGCAGCTCTCAGCGGGCTGTGAACACTGAAGCTTTCTTT. Translating it yields CASSSQRAVNTEAFF.